A single sample gave rise to the 32 T cell receptor beta chains below, sequenced in a study of HIV-infected children after antiretroviral therapy interruption. Unique molecular identifiers were included in an RNA-based 3' RACE TCR library. TCRdb itself ran the 3' RACE reads through MiXCR, one entry per CDR3 protein. The sample records more than 85,000 distinct CDR3 sequences, under 8% being singletons. Regarding treatment: PENTA 11 planned treatment interruption arm or continuous ART arm. Material: CD45RA+ CD4+ T cells from PBMCs, pooled from several time points, obtained from a donor given antiretroviral therapy, either interrupted or continuous. Subset here: naive CD4+ CD45RA+ CD45RO- T cells. The receptors originated from a pool of human donors with HIV.

This clonotype has ten or more counts. The rearrangement joins TRBV12-3 or TRBV12-4 to TRBJ1-5, with TRBD1 as a possible D gene (6 bases). Trimming took 5 bases from V and 2 from J, leaving 19 bases between them. The CDR3 extends over 17 amino acids. The CDR3 DNA sequence: TGTGCCAGCAGTCACGGTGGGGGGCCTCGTGGCAATCAGCCCCAGCATTTT. Its protein product is CASSHGGGPRGNQPQHF.

The sample holds many counts of this clonotype. The rearrangement joins TRBV4-1 to TRBJ2-2, with D possibly matching TRBD2 (6 bases). Germline CDR1 is MGHRA and CDR2 is YSYEKL. The length of the CDR3 is 14 residues. The ends were cut back, 6 bases at V and 4 bases at J, with 12 bases in the middle. The CDR3 sequence is CASSGYGSTGELFF. CDR3 DNA: TGCGCCAGCAGTGGCTACGGGAGCACCGGGGAGCTGTTTTTT.

This clonotype was picked up many times. The chain links TRBV18 to TRBJ2-5, with D tentatively TRBD1 (6 bases). From germline, CDR1 is KGHSH and CDR2 LQKENI. This CDR3 spans 15 amino acids. Trimming took off 2 bases at V and 3 bases at J, with 13 bases between the two ends. CDR3 amino acids: CASSPNPRGEETQYF. Written as DNA, the CDR3 is TGTGCCAGCTCACCAAATCCCAGGGGAGAAGAGACCCAGTACTTC.

Only a few counts were recorded for this clonotype. The J gene is TRBJ2-2, the V gene TRBV27; 7 bases fit TRBD1. V dropped 5 bases and J dropped 6; count of bases not matched to a gene: 6. Germline loops: CDR1 MNHEY, CDR2 SMNVEV (reference sequence). The CDR3 loop spans 14 amino acids. CDR3 residues: CASSRPGQPGELFF. The CDR3 DNA is TGTGCCAGCAGTCGTCCGGGACAGCCCGGGGAGCTGTTTTTT.

This clonotype has just a few counts. The rearrangement uses TRBV27 and TRBJ1-2; tentatively, D is TRBD1 (5 bases). Looked up from germline, CDR1 is MNHEY and CDR2 is SMNVEV (reference sequence). This CDR3 comprises 14 residues. Trimming removed 2 bases from V and 7 bases from J, with 14 bases in between. The CDR3 here is CASSLREAGGGYTF. CDR3 in DNA: TGTGCCAGCAGTTTAAGGGAGGCTGGGGGTGGCTACACCTTC.

The sample holds many counts of this clonotype. The rearrangement links TRBV3-1 to TRBJ1-3, with D uncertain. The germline V and J ends were trimmed by 1 base and 0 bases, with 10 bases remaining between them. The CDR3 totals 16 residues. The germline V gene encodes CDR1 LGHDT and CDR2 YNNKEL (reference sequence). In DNA form, the CDR3 reads TGTGCCAGCAGCCAAGCTAAGAGGTACTCTGGAAACACCATATATTTT. Residues: CASSQAKRYSGNTIYF.

This clonotype occurred many times. The CDR3, as DNA: TGCAGTGCTAGAGGCCCACGTCCGCGCGGGAACGAGCAGTACTTC. Translated, it gives CSARGPRPRGNEQYF. The V gene is TRBV20-1, the J gene TRBJ2-7; a possible D gene is TRBD2 (6 bases). V was cut by 1 base and J by 5 bases, with 18 bases left in between. This CDR3 contains 15 residues. The germline V gene encodes CDR1 DFQATT and CDR2 SNEGSKA (reference sequence).

This clonotype was picked up many times. The chain is built from TRBV19 and TRBJ2-2; D may be TRBD2 (6 bases). Germline CDR1 reads LNHDA; CDR2 reads SQIVND (reference sequence). V shed 10 bases and J shed 8 bases, with 20 bases lying between them. This CDR3 comprises 14 residues. The chain's CDR3 is CATGDLLVPGELFF. CDR3 nucleotides: TGTGCCACCGGGGACTTACTCGTCCCGGGGGAGCTGTTTTTT.

This clonotype was found a few times. V gene TRBV29-1 combines with J gene TRBJ2-6; D may correspond to TRBD1 or TRBD2 (5 bases each). The germline V and J ends were trimmed by 4 bases and 0 bases, with 13 bases remaining between them. This CDR3 contains 16 residues. CDR1 and CDR2 (germline): SQVTM, ANQGSEA. The CDR3 DNA reads as TGCAGCGTTGTATGGGGACGACTCTCTGGGGCCAACGTCCTGACTTTC. As protein: CSVVWGRLSGANVLTF.

This clonotype showed up many times. The chain uses TRBV30 and TRBJ1-2, with D unresolved. The germline V and J ends were trimmed by 3 bases and 2 bases, with 7 bases remaining between them. This CDR3 comprises 12 residues. Germline V gives CDR1 GTSNPN, CDR2 SVGIG (reference sequence). CDR3 bases: TGTGCCTGGAGAACGGAGAACTATGGCTACACCTTC. It specifies CAWRTENYGYTF. Looking up the rest from reference TRBV30 and TRBJ1-2 gives the full variable domain: SQTIHQWPATLVQPVGSPLSLECTVEGTSNPNLYWYRQAAGRGLQLLFYSVGIGQISSEVPQNLSASRPQDRQFILSSKKLLLSDSGFYLCAWRTENYGYTFGSGTRLTVV.

The genes are TRBV7-9 and TRBJ2-3; D is unresolved. The ends were cut back, 8 bases at V and 2 bases at J, with 8 bases in the middle. The length of the CDR3 is 12 residues. Germline V CDR1 and CDR2: SEHNR, FQNEAQ (reference sequence). CDR3 nucleotide sequence: TGTGCCAGCCCAGCCAACACAGATACGCAGTATTTT. Translated: CASPANTDTQYF. Supplemented by reference TRBV7-9 and TRBJ2-3, the full variable domain reads DTGVSQNPRHKITKRGQNVTFRCDPISEHNRLYWYRQTLGQGPEFLTYFQNEAQLEKSRLLSDRFSAERPKGSFSTLEIQRTEQGDSAMYLCASPANTDTQYFGPGTRLTVL.

The rearrangement joins TRBV12-3 or TRBV12-4 to TRBJ2-2, with D possibly matching TRBD2 (6 bases). The CDR3 has 16 residues. V was shortened by 6 bases and J by 6 bases, with 20 bases between the two germline ends. The CDR3 DNA is TGTGCCAGCAGGACCCGCGGGACCCCAAAGCCCGGGGAGCTGTTTTTT. As protein: CASRTRGTPKPGELFF.

This clonotype was seen many times. The chain recombines TRBV5-1 with TRBJ1-1, with no clear D. Trimming took off 3 bases at V and 0 bases at J, with 6 bases between the two ends. The CDR3 runs 13 residues. Germline CDR1 and CDR2: SGHRS and YFSETQ. In DNA form, the CDR3 reads TGCGCCAGCAGCTATGGGGTGAACACTGAAGCTTTCTTT. Its translation is CASSYGVNTEAFF.

There are many counts of this clonotype. The V and J genes are TRBV10-3 and TRBJ1-3; 7 nucleotides align to TRBD1. The V gene's germline CDR1 is ENHRY and CDR2 SYGVKD. V lost 8 bases and J lost 4; bases outside the gene matches: 11. CDR3 length equals 15 residues. The CDR3 sequence is CAISKLTGSGNTIYF. In DNA form, the CDR3 reads TGTGCCATCTCAAAATTGACAGGGTCCGGAAACACCATATATTTT.

This clonotype came up a few times. The V call is TRBV20-1, the J call TRBJ2-1; TRBD2 matches at 10 bases. CDR3 length: 14 residues. V shed 5 bases and J 5 bases; nucleotides not matched to a gene: 6. CDR1 is DFQATT and CDR2 is SNEGSKA in the germline V gene (reference sequence). The DNA for the CDR3 is TGCAGTGCTCCGACTAGCGGGCTAGACAATGAGCAGTTCTTC. It encodes CSAPTSGLDNEQFF.

The table lists this clonotype with many counts. The rearrangement uses TRBV5-4 and TRBJ2-5; unclear D gene. Germline V gene lookup returns CDR1 SGHNT and CDR2 YYREEE (reference sequence). V was pared by 4 bases and J by 5 bases, with 9 bases between. The CDR3 has 12 residues. CDR3 coding DNA: TGTGCCAGCAGCCGTACGTCGGAGACCCAGTACTTC. It specifies CASSRTSETQYF. Based on the CDR3 plus reference TRBV5-4 and TRBJ2-5, the full variable domain is ETGVTQSPTHLIKTRGQQVTLRCSSQSGHNTVSWYQQALGQGPQFIFQYYREEENGRGNFPPRFSGLQFPNYSSELNVNALELDDSALYLCASSRTSETQYFGPGTRLLVL.

There are many counts of this clonotype. The gene calls are TRBV24-1 and TRBJ1-4, with 7 bases fitting TRBD1. In germline, CDR1 is KGHDR, CDR2 SFDVKD. The CDR3 loop spans 15 amino acids. V trimming: 2 bases; J trimming: 8 bases; junction bases outside the gene matches: 7. The CDR3 DNA reads as TGTGCCACCAGTGATTCAGGGGGTGGACCGGAAAAACTGTTTTTT. This gives the protein CATSDSGGGPEKLFF.

The chain uses TRBV29-1 and TRBJ1-1; D is uncertain. Germline CDR1 and CDR2: SQVTM and ANQGSEA. The CDR3 is made up of 13 amino acids. Between the trimmed V and J ends, which lost 6 bases and 0 bases, there was a span of 11 bases. The CDR3 here is CSVAGMMNTEAFF. The CDR3, as DNA: TGCAGCGTCGCCGGTATGATGAACACTGAAGCTTTCTTT.

This clonotype was found many times. This sequence joins TRBV11-2 and TRBJ1-1; 7 bases agree with TRBD1. The CDR3 is 13 amino acids. V lost 1 base to trimming and J lost 8 bases; unmatched junction nucleotides: 4. CDR1 and CDR2 from the germline V gene are SGHAT and FQNNGV. The chain's CDR3 is CASSLGGQIEAFF. The DNA of the CDR3 is TGTGCCAGCAGCTTAGGGGGACAGATAGAAGCTTTCTTT.

In this sample, this clonotype turned up many times. The V call is TRBV11-2, the J call TRBJ1-6; no clear D gene. Trimming took off 5 bases at V and 7 bases at J, with 21 bases between the two ends. CDR1 and CDR2 (germline): SGHAT, FQNNGV. This CDR3 has 17 residues. The CDR3 nucleotides read TGTGCCAGCAGCAAGGCGGGTGCGAGGGTCAGGAATTCACCCCTCCACTTT. Translation: CASSKAGARVRNSPLHF.

The chain couples TRBV2 to TRBJ2-6; the D is unclear. Looked up from germline, CDR1 is SNHLY and CDR2 is FYNNEI. The germline V and J ends were trimmed by 7 bases and 1 base, with 8 bases remaining between them. CDR3 size: 14 residues. The CDR3 loop is CASKGGSGANVLTF. CDR3 coding DNA: TGTGCCAGCAAAGGTGGTTCTGGGGCCAACGTCCTGACTTTC.

This clonotype appeared many times. The CDR3 bases are TGTGCCAGCACCATTACGCTAGCGGCAGATACGCAGTATTTT. This encodes CASTITLAADTQYF. V and J are TRBV7-2 and TRBJ2-3, with 7 positions matching TRBD2. The trim removed 7 bases at V and 4 bases at J, leaving 8 bases unmatched. The length of the CDR3 is 14 residues. The germline V gene has CDR1 SGHTA and CDR2 FQGNSA. The full variable domain, with the rest looked up from reference TRBV7-2 and TRBJ2-3, is GAGVSQSPSNKVTEKGKDVELRCDPISGHTALYWYRQSLGQGLEFLIYFQGNSAPDKSGLPSDRFSAERTGGSVSTLTIQRTQQEDSAVYLCASTITLAADTQYFGPGTRLTVL.

This clonotype was seen repeatedly, ten times or more. The chain recombines TRBV5-1 with TRBJ1-6; D unclear. The CDR3 runs 17 residues. V was shortened by 0 bases and J by 0 bases, with 10 bases between the two germline ends. The germline gives CDR1 SGHRS, CDR2 YFSETQ. The CDR3 loop reads CASSLDPGSSYNSPLHF. In nucleotides, the CDR3 is TGCGCCAGCAGCTTGGACCCGGGGAGCTCCTATAATTCACCCCTCCACTTT.

This clonotype showed up many times. This chain connects TRBV12-5 to TRBJ1-1, with 8 bases lining up with TRBD1. J gave up 0 bases and V 0 bases, and 9 bases lay outside the gene matches. This CDR3 contains 18 residues. Germline CDR1 and CDR2: LGHNT and FRNRAP. The CDR3 reads CASGLVLGQGAMNTEAFF. The CDR3 DNA reads as TGTGCTAGTGGTTTGGTACTAGGTCAGGGGGCCATGAACACTGAAGCTTTCTTT.

This clonotype was seen only a few times. The CDR3 region is CASSVWDRVNTGELFF. Here the CDR3 DNA reads TGTGCCAGCAGTGTATGGGACAGGGTCAACACCGGGGAGCTGTTTTTT. The chain joins TRBV6-1 to TRBJ2-2, with 9 bases aligning to TRBD1. V shed 4 bases and J 2 bases; nucleotides not matched to a gene: 5. The CDR3 is made up of 16 amino acids. Germline V lookup: CDR1 MNHNS, CDR2 SASEGT.

This clonotype was detected a few times. The rearrangement uses TRBV18 and TRBJ2-1, with 7 bases aligning to TRBD1. Trimming cost V 6 bases and J 5 bases; bases outside gene matches: 10. Germline-derived CDR1 and CDR2 are KGHSH and LQKENI. The CDR3 totals 15 residues. The DNA of the CDR3 is TGTGCCAGCTCCCCGGGACAGCTTACACACAATGAGCAGTTCTTC. Amino acid sequence: CASSPGQLTHNEQFF.

This clonotype was seen at least ten times. The V gene is TRBV20-1, the J gene TRBJ2-3, with 7 bases lining up with TRBD2. In germline, CDR1 is DFQATT, CDR2 SNEGSKA (reference sequence). The V and J ends lost 1 base and 0 bases, in that order; junction bases with no gene match: 1. CDR3 length: 14 residues. The CDR3 protein is CSARGGGSTDTQYF. Here the CDR3 DNA reads TGCAGTGCTAGAGGGGGGGGGAGCACAGATACGCAGTATTTT.

The chain is built from TRBV6-1 and TRBJ2-7; D gene unclear. The CDR3 has 11 amino acids. V was pared by 2 bases and J by 5 bases, with 4 bases between. The germline V gene has CDR1 MNHNS and CDR2 SASEGT. CDR3 sequence reads: CASSELNEQYF. CDR3 nucleotides: TGTGCCAGCAGTGAACTCAACGAGCAGTACTTC.

This clonotype was recorded at least ten times. This chain connects TRBV3-1 to TRBJ1-6; a weak D match, TRBD1 (6 bases). Germline values: CDR1 LGHDT, CDR2 YNNKEL (reference sequence). The CDR3 runs 15 residues. Trimming cost V 4 bases and J 7 bases, with 14 bases left between them. The CDR3 here is CASSPSGTLNSPLHF. The CDR3, as DNA: TGTGCCAGCAGCCCGTCTGGGACACTAAATTCACCCCTCCACTTT.

This clonotype has a count of ten or more. The chain has TRBV7-3 and TRBJ2-7; the match to TRBD1 covers 9 bases. This CDR3 spans 16 amino acids. V was pared by 1 base and J by 3 bases, with 7 bases of the junction left unmatched. Germline values: CDR1 SGHTA, CDR2 FQGTGA. The CDR3 bases are TGTGCCAGCAGCTTAATTGCGACAGGGGGGATCTACGAGCAGTACTTC. It translates to CASSLIATGGIYEQYF. Full variable domain (rest looked up from reference TRBV7-3 and TRBJ2-7): GAGVSQTPSNKVTEKGKYVELRCDPISGHTALYWYRQSLGQGPEFLIYFQGTGAADDSGLPNDRFFAVRPEGSVSTLKIQRTERGDSAVYLCASSLIATGGIYEQYFGPGTRLTVT.

The J gene is TRBJ2-7, the V gene TRBV5-1, with D perhaps TRBD1 (5 bases). V was pared by 1 base and J by 3 bases, with 14 bases between. There are 15 residues in the CDR3. Per the germline V gene, CDR1 is SGHRS and CDR2 is YFSETQ. CDR3 amino acids: CASSLSVDRGYEQYF. The CDR3 nucleotides read TGCGCCAGCAGCTTGTCCGTTGACAGAGGCTACGAGCAGTACTTC.

The table lists this clonotype with many counts. V gene TRBV19 combines with J gene TRBJ2-7; D is undetermined. The CDR3 has 15 residues. Trimming took off 3 bases at V and 4 bases at J, with 16 bases between the two ends. From germline, CDR1 is LNHDA and CDR2 SQIVND (reference sequence). CDR3 in amino acids: CASSIRGDWGYEQYF. DNA of the CDR3: TGTGCCAGTAGTATCCGCGGCGACTGGGGTTACGAGCAGTACTTC.